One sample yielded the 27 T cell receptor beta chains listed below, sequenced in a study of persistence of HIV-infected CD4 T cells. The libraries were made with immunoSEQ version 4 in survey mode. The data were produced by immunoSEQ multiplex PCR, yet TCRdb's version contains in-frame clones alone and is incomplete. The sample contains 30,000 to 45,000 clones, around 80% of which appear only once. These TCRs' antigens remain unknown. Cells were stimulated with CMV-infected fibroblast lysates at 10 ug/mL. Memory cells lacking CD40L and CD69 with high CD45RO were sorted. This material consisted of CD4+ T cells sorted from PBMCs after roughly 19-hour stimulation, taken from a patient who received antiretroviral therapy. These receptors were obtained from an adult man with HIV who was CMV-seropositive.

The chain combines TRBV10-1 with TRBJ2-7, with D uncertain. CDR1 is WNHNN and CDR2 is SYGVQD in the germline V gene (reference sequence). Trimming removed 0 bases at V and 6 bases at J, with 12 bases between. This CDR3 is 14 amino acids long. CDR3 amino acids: CASSESKGFGEQYF. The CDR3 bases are TGCGCCAGCAGTGAGTCAAAGGGTTTTGGCGAGCAGTACTTC.

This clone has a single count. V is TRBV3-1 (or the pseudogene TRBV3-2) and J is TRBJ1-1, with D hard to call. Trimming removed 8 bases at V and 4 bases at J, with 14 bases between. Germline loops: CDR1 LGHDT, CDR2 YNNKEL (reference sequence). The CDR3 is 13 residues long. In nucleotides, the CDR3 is TGTGCCAGCTCTCGAACGGAAACCACTGAAGCTTTCTTT. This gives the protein CASSRTETTEAFF.

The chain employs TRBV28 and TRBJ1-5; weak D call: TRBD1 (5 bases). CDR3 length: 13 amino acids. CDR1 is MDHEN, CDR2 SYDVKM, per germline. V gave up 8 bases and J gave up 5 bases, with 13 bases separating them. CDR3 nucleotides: TGTGCCAGCTTGTCGGGGGTATATCAGCCCCAGCATTTT. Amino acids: CASLSGVYQPQHF. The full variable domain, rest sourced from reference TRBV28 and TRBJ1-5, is DVKVTQSSRYLVKRTGEKVFLECVQDMDHENMFWYRQDPGLGLRLIYFSYDVKMKEKGDIPEGYSVSREKKERFSLILESASTNQTSMYLCASLSGVYQPQHFGDGTRLSIL.

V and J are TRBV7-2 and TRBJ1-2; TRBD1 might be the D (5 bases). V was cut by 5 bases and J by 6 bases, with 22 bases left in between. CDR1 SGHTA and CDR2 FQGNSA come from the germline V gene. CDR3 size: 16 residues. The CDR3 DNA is TGTGCCAGCAGCCTACCCTCGGGACCGAGTTCTCATGGCTACACCTTC. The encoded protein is CASSLPSGPSSHGYTF.

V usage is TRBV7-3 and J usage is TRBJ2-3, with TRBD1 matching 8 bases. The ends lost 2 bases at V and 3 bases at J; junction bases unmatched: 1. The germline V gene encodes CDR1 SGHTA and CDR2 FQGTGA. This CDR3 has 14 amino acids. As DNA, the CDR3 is TGTGCCAGCAGCTTACAGGGGGCAACAGATACGCAGTATTTT. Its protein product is CASSLQGATDTQYF.

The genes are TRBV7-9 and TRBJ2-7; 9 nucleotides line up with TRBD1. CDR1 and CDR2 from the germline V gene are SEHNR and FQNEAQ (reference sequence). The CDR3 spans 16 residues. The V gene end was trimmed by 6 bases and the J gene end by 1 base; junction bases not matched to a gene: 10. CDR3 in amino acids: CASSPAGTGPSYEQYF. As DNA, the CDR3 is TGTGCCAGCAGTCCCGCCGGGACAGGGCCGTCCTACGAGCAGTACTTC.

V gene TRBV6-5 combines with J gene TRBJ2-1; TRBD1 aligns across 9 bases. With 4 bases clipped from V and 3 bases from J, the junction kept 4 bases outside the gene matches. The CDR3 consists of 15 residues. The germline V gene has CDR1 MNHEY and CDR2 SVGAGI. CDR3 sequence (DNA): TGTGCCAGCAGTTCCCGGACAGGGGACTACAATGAGCAGTTCTTC. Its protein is CASSSRTGDYNEQFF.

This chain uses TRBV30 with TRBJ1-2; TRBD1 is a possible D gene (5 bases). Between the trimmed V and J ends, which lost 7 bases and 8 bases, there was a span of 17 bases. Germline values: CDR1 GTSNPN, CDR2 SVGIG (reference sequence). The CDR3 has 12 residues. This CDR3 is CAFNRGTLGYTF. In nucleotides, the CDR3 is TGTGCCTTCAACCGCGGGACCTTGGGCTACACCTTC. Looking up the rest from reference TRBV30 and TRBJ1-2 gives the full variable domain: SQTIHQWPATLVQPVGSPLSLECTVEGTSNPNLYWYRQAAGRGLQLLFYSVGIGQISSEVPQNLSASRPQDRQFILSSKKLLLSDSGFYLCAFNRGTLGYTFGSGTRLTVV.

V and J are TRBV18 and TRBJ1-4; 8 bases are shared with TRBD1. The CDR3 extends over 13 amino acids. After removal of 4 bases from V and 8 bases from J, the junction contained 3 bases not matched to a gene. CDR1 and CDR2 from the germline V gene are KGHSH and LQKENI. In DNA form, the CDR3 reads TGTGCCAGCTCACGGACAGGGATGGAAAAACTGTTTTTT. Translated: CASSRTGMEKLFF.

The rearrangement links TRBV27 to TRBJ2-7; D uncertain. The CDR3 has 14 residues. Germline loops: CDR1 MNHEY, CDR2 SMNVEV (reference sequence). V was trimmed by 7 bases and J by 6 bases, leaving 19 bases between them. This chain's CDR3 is CASKELVPFGEQYF. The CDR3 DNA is TGTGCCAGCAAAGAGCTCGTCCCCTTCGGCGAGCAGTACTTC.

The CDR3 loop is CASTPGQGRSFF. The CDR3 coding sequence is TGTGCCAGCACCCCTGGACAGGGAAGATCTTTCTTT. The rearrangement links TRBV7-9 to TRBJ1-1; the match to TRBD1 covers 8 bases. The V gene's germline CDR1 is SEHNR and CDR2 FQNEAQ (reference sequence). V shed 7 bases, J shed 12 bases, and the junction held 10 bases outside the gene matches. This CDR3 is built from 12 residues.

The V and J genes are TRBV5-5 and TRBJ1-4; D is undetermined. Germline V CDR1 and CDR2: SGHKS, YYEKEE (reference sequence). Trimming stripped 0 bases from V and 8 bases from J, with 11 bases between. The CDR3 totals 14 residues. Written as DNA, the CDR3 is TGTGCCAGCAGCTTGGGAGTGGCAGGCGAAAAACTGTTTTTT. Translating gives CASSLGVAGEKLFF.

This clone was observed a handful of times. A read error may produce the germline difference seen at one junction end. The DNA for the CDR3 is TGTGCCAGCAGTTTAGGCCAAGGGTTTGGTGGCTACACCTTC. This sequence encodes CASSLGQGFGGYTF. This sequence joins TRBV7-2 and TRBJ1-2; D not certain. Germline CDR1 is SGHTA and CDR2 is FQGNSA. This CDR3 region has 14 residues.

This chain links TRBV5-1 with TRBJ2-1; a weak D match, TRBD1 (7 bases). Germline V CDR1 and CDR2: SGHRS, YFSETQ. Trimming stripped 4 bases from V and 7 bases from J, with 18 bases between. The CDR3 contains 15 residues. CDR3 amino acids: CASSGGIKTGNEQFF. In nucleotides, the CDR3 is TGCGCCAGCAGCGGGGGGATAAAGACAGGGAATGAGCAGTTCTTC.

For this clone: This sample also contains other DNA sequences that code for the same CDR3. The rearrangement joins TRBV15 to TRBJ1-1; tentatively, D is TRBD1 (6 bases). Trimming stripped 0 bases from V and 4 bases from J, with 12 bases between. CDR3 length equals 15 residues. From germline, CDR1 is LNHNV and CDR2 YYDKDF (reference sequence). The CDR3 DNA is TGTGCCACCAGCAGAGACGGAAAGGGGGGCACTGAAGCTTTCTTT. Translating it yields CATSRDGKGGTEAFF.

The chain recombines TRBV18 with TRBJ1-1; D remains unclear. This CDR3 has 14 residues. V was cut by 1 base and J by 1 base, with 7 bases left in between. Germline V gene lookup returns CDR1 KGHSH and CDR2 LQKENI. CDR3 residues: CASSPLAENTEAFF. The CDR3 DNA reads TGTGCCAGCTCACCACTGGCGGAGAACACTGAAGCTTTCTTT.

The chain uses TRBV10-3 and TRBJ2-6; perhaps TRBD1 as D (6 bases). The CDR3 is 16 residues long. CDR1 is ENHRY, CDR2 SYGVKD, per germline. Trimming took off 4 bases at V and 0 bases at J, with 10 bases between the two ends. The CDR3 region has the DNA TGTGCCATCAGTGGGACAGCGAGCTCTGGGGCCAACGTCCTGACTTTC. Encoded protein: CAISGTASSGANVLTF.

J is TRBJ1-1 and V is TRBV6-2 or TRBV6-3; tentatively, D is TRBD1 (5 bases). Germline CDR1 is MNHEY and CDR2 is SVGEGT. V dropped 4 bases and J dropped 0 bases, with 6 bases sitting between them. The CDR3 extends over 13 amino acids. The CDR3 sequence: CASSLTVNTEAFF. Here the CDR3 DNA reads TGTGCCAGCAGTTTGACAGTGAACACTGAAGCTTTCTTT.

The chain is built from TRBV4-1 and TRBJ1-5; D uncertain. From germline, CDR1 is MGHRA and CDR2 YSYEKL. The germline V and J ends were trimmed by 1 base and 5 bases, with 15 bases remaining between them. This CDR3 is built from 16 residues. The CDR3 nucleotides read TGCGCCAGCAGCCAAGGTGAGACGGCTGGGGATCAGCCCCAGCATTTT. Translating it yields CASSQGETAGDQPQHF.

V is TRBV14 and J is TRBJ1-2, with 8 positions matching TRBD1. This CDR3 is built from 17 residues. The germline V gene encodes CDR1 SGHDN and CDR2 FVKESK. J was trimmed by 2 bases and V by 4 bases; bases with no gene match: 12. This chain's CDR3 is CASSRSGTGLSNYGYTF. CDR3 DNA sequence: TGTGCCAGCAGCCGTTCCGGGACAGGACTTTCCAACTATGGCTACACCTTC.

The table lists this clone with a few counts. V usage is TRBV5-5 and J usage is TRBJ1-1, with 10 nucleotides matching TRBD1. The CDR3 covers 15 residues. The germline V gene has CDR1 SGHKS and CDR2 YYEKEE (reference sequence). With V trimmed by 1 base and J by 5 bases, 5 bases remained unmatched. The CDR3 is CASSLSGTGVTEAFF. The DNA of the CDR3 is TGTGCCAGCAGCTTGAGCGGGACAGGGGTAACTGAAGCTTTCTTT.

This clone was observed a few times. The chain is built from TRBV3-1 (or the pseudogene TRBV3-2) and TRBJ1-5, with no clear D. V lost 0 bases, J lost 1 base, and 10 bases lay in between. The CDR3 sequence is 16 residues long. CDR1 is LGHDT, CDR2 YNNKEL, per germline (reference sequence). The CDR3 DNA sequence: TGTGCCAGCAGCCAAGATGGAGGGTCCAGCAATCAGCCCCAGCATTTT. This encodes CASSQDGGSSNQPQHF.

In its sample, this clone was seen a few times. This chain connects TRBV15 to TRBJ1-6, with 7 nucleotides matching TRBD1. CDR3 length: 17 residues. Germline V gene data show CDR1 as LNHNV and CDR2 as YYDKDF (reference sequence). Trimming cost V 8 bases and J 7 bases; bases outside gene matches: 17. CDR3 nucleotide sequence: TGTGCCACCGCCGCCCGATACGCCGGGACAGACAATTCACCCCTCCACTTT. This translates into CATAARYAGTDNSPLHF.

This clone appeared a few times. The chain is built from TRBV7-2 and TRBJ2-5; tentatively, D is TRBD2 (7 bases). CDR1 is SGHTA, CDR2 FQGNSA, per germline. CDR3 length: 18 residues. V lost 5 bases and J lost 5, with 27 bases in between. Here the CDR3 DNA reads TGTGCCAGCAGCCCCGGAGGGGCGGGGGCCAATCTGGAGGAGACCCAGTACTTC. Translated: CASSPGGAGANLEETQYF.

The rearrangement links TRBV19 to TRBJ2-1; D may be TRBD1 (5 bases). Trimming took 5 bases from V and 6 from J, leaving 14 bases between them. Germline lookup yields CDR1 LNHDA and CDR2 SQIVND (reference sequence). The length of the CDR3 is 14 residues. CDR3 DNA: TGTGCCAGTAGTCGGGCAGGGAATCGCAATGAGCAGTTCTTC. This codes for CASSRAGNRNEQFF.

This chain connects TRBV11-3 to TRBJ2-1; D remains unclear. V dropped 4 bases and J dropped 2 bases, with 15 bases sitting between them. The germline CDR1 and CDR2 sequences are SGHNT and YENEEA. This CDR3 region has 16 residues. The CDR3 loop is CASSSNGLVPYNEQFF. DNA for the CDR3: TGTGCCAGCAGCTCGAACGGTCTAGTCCCCTACAATGAGCAGTTCTTC.

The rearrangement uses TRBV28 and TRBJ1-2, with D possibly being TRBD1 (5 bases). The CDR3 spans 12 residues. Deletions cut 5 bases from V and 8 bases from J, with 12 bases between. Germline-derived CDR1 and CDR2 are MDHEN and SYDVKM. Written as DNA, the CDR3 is TGTGCCAGCAGTCTAGGGGCGGTCGGCTACACCTTC. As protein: CASSLGAVGYTF.